This entry lists 24 T cell receptor beta chains sequenced from one sample in a study of T cell repertoires and Cas9 in healthy adults. Libraries were prepared by immunoSEQ multiplex PCR; TCRdb keeps only in-frame clonotypes and omits some of them. This repertoire shows tens of thousands of clones, approximately 90% found once; its top ten account for more than 0.7%. The sample was CD4+ effector T cells (CD127+, CD25-, CD137-, CD154-) from PBMCs; culture status not recorded. The receptors come from a human donor in good health.

The V and J genes are TRBV11-1 and TRBJ1-2; the D gene is possibly TRBD1 (5 bases). There are 16 residues in the CDR3. Trimming stripped 1 base from V and 4 bases from J, with 16 bases between. Per the germline V gene, CDR1 is SGHAT and CDR2 is FQDESV (reference sequence). The CDR3 DNA sequence: TGTGCCAGCAGCTTAGGACCGGGGGGTAGCGGCTATGGCTACACCTTC. Protein: CASSLGPGGSGYGYTF.

This clone was observed a handful of times. CDR3 region: CASSQGQTYGYTF. The CDR3 nucleotides read TGTGCCAGTTCTCAAGGACAGACCTATGGCTACACCTTC. The rearrangement uses TRBV7-2 and TRBJ1-2, with D possibly matching TRBD1 (6 bases). Germline CDR1 SGHTA, CDR2 FQGNSA. With 9 bases removed from V and 4 bases from J, the gap between germline ends came to 15 bases. The CDR3 length is 13 residues.

V gene TRBV7-8 combines with J gene TRBJ2-7, with D possibly being TRBD2 (5 bases). The CDR3 is made up of 16 amino acids. The ends were cut back, 5 bases at V and 5 bases at J, with 22 bases in the middle. Germline CDR1 SGHVS, CDR2 FQNEAQ. CDR3 residues: CASSPLAGLGLHEQYV. In nucleotides, the CDR3 is TGTGCCAGCAGCCCCCTAGCTGGACTCGGGCTCCACGAGCAGTACGTC.

The chain employs TRBV4-3 and TRBJ1-2; D gene ambiguous. The V end lost 0 bases, the J end lost 5 bases, and 13 bases lay between the germline ends. The CDR3 contains 15 residues. Looked up from germline, CDR1 is LGHNA and CDR2 is YSLEER. The CDR3 region has the DNA TGCGCCAGCAGCCAAGATCCCTCACGGGAGTATGGCTACACCTTC. Encoded protein: CASSQDPSREYGYTF.

This clone was seen only once. CDR3 nucleotides: TGCGCCAGCCCCTACGGGAGCTCGGTGCAGTACGTC. This sequence encodes CASPYGSSVQYV. The rearrangement links TRBV23-1 to TRBJ2-7; D possibly corresponds to TRBD2 (6 bases). TRBV23-1 is treated as an ORF (open reading frame) with a function not yet certain. V was shortened by 8 bases and J by 9 bases, with 17 bases between the two germline ends. This CDR3 is 12 amino acids long.

This chain uses TRBV6-5 with TRBJ1-2, with unresolved D. Germline lookup yields CDR1 MNHEY and CDR2 SVGAGI. V shed 0 bases and J shed 6 bases, with 11 bases lying between them. This CDR3 region has 14 residues. In DNA form, the CDR3 reads TGTGCCAGCAGTTACTCCGATTCTGTGGATGGCTACACCTTC. Protein sequence: CASSYSDSVDGYTF.

The rearrangement links TRBV11-2 to TRBJ2-7; TRBD1 agrees at 9 bases. Unmatched junction bases numbered 6, after V lost 4 bases and J lost 5 bases. The germline V gene has CDR1 SGHAT and CDR2 FQNNGV. CDR3 size: 14 residues. The CDR3 bases are TGTGCCAGCAGCTACCGGGACAGGGCGGACGAGCAGTACTTC. Amino acid sequence: CASSYRDRADEQYF.

This chain connects TRBV7-2 to TRBJ1-4; 10 bases line up with TRBD1. V gave up 1 base and J gave up 11 bases; unmatched junction bases: 1. The CDR3 contains 13 residues. CDR1 is SGHTA and CDR2 is FQGNSA in the germline V gene. The CDR3 nucleotides are TGTGCCAGCAGCTTAGGGACAGGGGGGAAACTGTTTTTT. It translates to CASSLGTGGKLFF.

The chain recombines TRBV5-4 with TRBJ2-7; 7 bases agree with TRBD2. This CDR3 is 17 amino acids long. The germline V gene has CDR1 SGHNT and CDR2 YYREEE (reference sequence). V gave up 3 bases and J gave up 5 bases; unmatched junction bases: 17. The CDR3 DNA reads TGTGCCAGCAGCTCCTACCGACACAGCGGGACGGTACACGAGCAGTACTTC. This codes for CASSSYRHSGTVHEQYF.

This sequence joins TRBV9 and TRBJ1-3; the D gene is possibly TRBD1 (6 bases). V lost 5 bases and J 4 bases, leaving 10 bases between the germline ends. The CDR3 contains 13 residues. Germline V gene lookup returns CDR1 SGDLS and CDR2 YYNGEE. The CDR3 loop reads CASRGQGGNTIYF. The CDR3 coding sequence is TGTGCCAGCAGAGGGCAGGGGGGAAACACCATATATTTT.

The chain is built from TRBV7-9 and TRBJ2-1; a weak D match, TRBD2 (5 bases). V was pared by 3 bases and J by 5 bases, with 11 bases between. The CDR3 consists of 14 residues. Germline-derived CDR1 and CDR2 are SEHNR and FQNEAQ (reference sequence). The CDR3 DNA sequence: TGTGCCAGCAGCTTGAGGGCCCGGGACAATGAGCAGTTCTTC. This codes for CASSLRARDNEQFF.

This rearrangement joins TRBV2 to TRBJ1-5, with 9 positions matching TRBD1. The germline CDR1 and CDR2 sequences are SNHLY and FYNNEI. Trimming at V came to 6 bases and at J to 5 bases, leaving 2 bases not matched to a gene. The CDR3 has 13 amino acids. CDR3 bases: TGTGCCAGCAGGGACAGGGGTTATCAGCCCCAGCATTTT. It yields the protein CASRDRGYQPQHF.

This clone was detected once. The chain joins TRBV28 to TRBJ1-5, with 9 bases fitting TRBD1. Germline-derived CDR1 and CDR2 are MDHEN and SYDVKM. The CDR3 runs to 14 residues. V was pared by 5 bases and J by 5 bases, with 4 bases of the junction left unmatched. The CDR3 nucleotides are TGTGCCAGCAGTCCGACAGGGGGGGATCAGCCCCAGCATTTT. It yields the protein CASSPTGGDQPQHF. The complete variable domain, with remaining parts taken from reference TRBV28 and TRBJ1-5, reads DVKVTQSSRYLVKRTGEKVFLECVQDMDHENMFWYRQDPGLGLRLIYFSYDVKMKEKGDIPEGYSVSREKKERFSLILESASTNQTSMYLCASSPTGGDQPQHFGDGTRLSIL.

This clone showed up just a few times. The chain couples TRBV6-5 to TRBJ1-2; 8 bases map to TRBD1. This CDR3 comprises 14 residues. CDR1 and CDR2 from the germline V gene are MNHEY and SVGAGI. V lost 6 bases, J lost 0 bases, and 3 bases stayed unmatched. This chain's CDR3 is CASRSGQANYGYTF. CDR3 nucleotides: TGTGCCAGCAGGTCGGGACAGGCTAACTATGGCTACACCTTC.

The chain is built from TRBV19 and TRBJ2-5; 10 nucleotides agree with TRBD1. Germline V CDR1 and CDR2: LNHDA, SQIVND (reference sequence). Unmatched junction bases numbered 1, after V lost 6 bases and J lost 3 bases. The CDR3 sequence is 13 residues long. DNA for the CDR3: TGTGCCAGTAGGGGGACAGGGGAAGAGACCCAGTACTTC. Protein sequence: CASRGTGEETQYF.

This chain uses TRBV6-5 with TRBJ1-1, with a tentative D call TRBD1 (5 bases). CDR3 size: 13 residues. Per germline, CDR1 MNHEY and CDR2 SVGAGI. The V and J ends lost 8 bases and 4 bases respectively, with 14 bases between them. The CDR3 region has the DNA TGTGCCAGCTCCGTTTTAGGGACCACTGAAGCTTTCTTT. This codes for CASSVLGTTEAFF.

This sequence joins TRBV6-4 and TRBJ2-7; the D is unclear. This CDR3 region has 13 residues. Germline assignment: CDR1 MRHNA and CDR2 SNTAGT. V lost 9 bases to trimming and J lost 4 bases, with 16 bases between them. The CDR3 loop reads CARQKTSRYEQYV. CDR3 bases: TGTGCCAGACAGAAAACTTCTCGTTACGAGCAGTACGTC.

CDR3 DNA: TGTGCCAGCAGCCAGATACAGGGGAGAGACTATGGCTACACCTTC. It specifies CASSQIQGRDYGYTF. This rearrangement joins TRBV7-9 to TRBJ1-2; 7 bases line up with TRBD1. This CDR3 is built from 15 residues. J lost 3 bases, V lost 5 bases, and 9 bases had no gene match. Germline CDR1 is SEHNR and CDR2 is FQNEAQ (reference sequence).

The CDR3 region has the DNA TGTGCCAGTAGTATAGGAGGCGGGGTCCCCTATGGCTACACCTTC. Translating it yields CASSIGGGVPYGYTF. The gene calls are TRBV19 and TRBJ1-2; no firm D call. This CDR3 is built from 15 residues. Trimming shortened V by 1 base and J by 4 bases, and 13 bases separated the two germline ends. Germline V gene data show CDR1 as LNHDA and CDR2 as SQIVND (reference sequence). Drawing the rest from reference TRBV19 and TRBJ1-2, the complete variable domain is DGGITQSPKYLFRKEGQNVTLSCEQNLNHDAMYWYRQDPGQGLRLIYYSQIVNDFQKGDIAEGYSVSREKKESFPLTVTSAQKNPTAFYLCASSIGGGVPYGYTFGSGTRLTVV.

The V and J genes are TRBV5-1 and TRBJ1-1; D possibly corresponds to TRBD1 (6 bases). With 2 bases removed from V and 5 bases from J, the gap between germline ends came to 22 bases. The CDR3 totals 17 residues. Germline CDR1 reads SGHRS; CDR2 reads YFSETQ. CDR3 nucleotide sequence: TGCGCCAGCAGCTTCACACTGGACAGCAGCGAATATACTGAAGCTTTCTTT. It encodes CASSFTLDSSEYTEAFF.

CDR3 loop: CASSLSGAASTDTQYF. For the CDR3, the DNA is TGTGCCAGCAGCCTTAGCGGAGCCGCTAGCACAGATACGCAGTATTTT. The chain combines TRBV11-2 with TRBJ2-3; maybe TRBD2 (6 bases). This CDR3 has 16 residues. V was shortened by 5 bases and J by 0 bases, with 15 bases between the two germline ends. CDR1 is SGHAT and CDR2 is FQNNGV in the germline V gene.

The V and J genes are TRBV27 and TRBJ2-1; 8 bases line up with TRBD1. CDR1 is MNHEY, CDR2 SMNVEV, per germline (reference sequence). V lost 0 bases to trimming and J lost 6 bases; unmatched junction nucleotides: 10. The CDR3 runs 17 residues. In DNA, the CDR3 is TGTGCCAGCAGTTTATCACAAGGACAGGGAGTTTCCAATGAGCAGTTCTTC. This sequence encodes CASSLSQGQGVSNEQFF.

The gene calls are TRBV27 and TRBJ2-6; D is ambiguous. The V and J ends lost 6 bases and 0 bases respectively, with 9 bases between them. The CDR3 sequence is 15 residues long. Per the germline V gene, CDR1 is MNHEY and CDR2 is SMNVEV (reference sequence). This chain's CDR3 is CASSHGFSGANVLTF. CDR3 DNA: TGTGCCAGCAGCCACGGGTTCTCTGGGGCCAACGTCCTGACTTTC.

V and J are TRBV11-2 and TRBJ1-2; 10 bases fit TRBD1. The germline CDR1 and CDR2 sequences are SGHAT and FQNNGV. Unmatched junction bases numbered 4, after V lost 0 bases and J lost 9 bases. There are 14 residues in the CDR3. In DNA form, the CDR3 reads TGTGCCAGCAGCTTAGAGGGGACAGGGGCTAGCTACACCTTC. Protein: CASSLEGTGASYTF.